The entry below describes one T cell receptor beta chain. This specimen comes from a study of blood T cell repertoires in COVID-19. At the level of the study: T cells, B-cell-depleted T cells, or PBMCs provided the cDNA or gDNA that served as material.

Germline CDR1 and CDR2: SGHTA and FQGNSA. Trimming cost V 5 bases and J 6 bases; bases outside gene matches: 10. The CDR3 totals 15 residues. The authors' processing: Amplification with reference gene primers provided the estimates of nucleated cell counts. Clones were read by immunoSEQ multiplex PCR, and TCRdb kept only the in-frame ones, dropping some. D and trimming were read from the DNA, whereas the V and J calls and clone size are those reported in that table. The top ten clones hold about 2.3% of a sample with 120,000 to 150,000 clones, roughly 90% of them seen once. This clonotype originated in a human donor in a cohort sampled during active COVID-19. V and J are TRBV7-2 and TRBJ1-2, with 9 bases aligning to TRBD1. Specimen: peripheral blood. The CDR3 sequence: CASSKRGQGENGYTF. The CDR3 DNA reads as TGTGCCAGCAGCAAAAGGGGACAGGGCGAGAATGGCTACACCTTC.